The entry that follows covers one T cell receptor beta chain sequence. Its antigen remains unknown. The CDR3 length is 12 residues. Germline V gene data show CDR1 as SGHAT and CDR2 as FQNNGV. The V gene lost 5 bases and the J gene lost 7 bases, with 12 bases spanning the gap. This entry is derived from a study of vaccination effects on CD4 cells after COVID-19. Looking at the study overall: Vaccination of participants consisted of two doses of either the BNT162b2 or mRNA-1273 vaccine. Study-level results: Clones of infection and vaccine origin contracted markedly late after vaccination. Common cold coronaviruses were cross-recognized by only 1 of 255 vaccine-induced clones in healthy vaccinees.

Repertoires were generated with immunoSEQ multiplex PCR, while TCRdb's copy carries only in-frame clones and drops some. The sample holds tens of thousands of clones, around 76% seen once. Sequencing was preceded by expansion of antigen-specific CD4+ T cells with viral peptide pools in the ViraFEST assay. Researchers isolated CD4+ T cells once approximately eleven days of culture had elapsed. Among the vaccine recipients, none had a prior SARS-CoV-2 infection, and nucleocapsid antibodies were negative. Days 3 and 7 saw half the medium replaced with IL-2 medium. Sequenced here: CD4+ T cells from PBMCs cultured with SARS-CoV-2 spike peptides, sampled before COVID-19 vaccination. The chain carries TRBV11-2 and TRBJ2-7; D might be TRBD2 (6 bases). This clonotype was sampled from a human donor who received a COVID-19 vaccine. CDR3 amino acids: CASSHVGGEQYV. As DNA, the CDR3 is TGTGCCAGCAGCCACGTCGGGGGTGAGCAGTACGTC.